Each of the 24 T cell receptor beta chains below was sequenced from the same sample in a study of cytomegalovirus exposure and HLA in healthy donors. TCRdb's table, derived via immunoSEQ multiplex PCR, lists solely in-frame clones and lacks some. The table shows about 120,000 clones, with roughly 90% occurring only once. The sequenced sample consisted of PBMCs. The receptor source for this set is a woman between 18 and 30 years old in good health and CMV-seronegative.

The CDR3 nucleotides are TGTGCCAGCTCACCCCGACTAGCGGATAATGAGCAGTTCTTC. This translates into CASSPRLADNEQFF. The chain employs TRBV18 and TRBJ2-1; 9 nucleotides line up with TRBD2. The junction had 4 bases not matched to a gene; V was cut back by 3 bases and J by 7 bases. CDR1 and CDR2 (germline): KGHSH, LQKENI. The CDR3 spans 14 residues.

A single count supports this clone. V gene TRBV7-2 combines with J gene TRBJ2-1; TRBD2 agrees at 8 bases. The CDR3 is made up of 15 amino acids. J gave up 6 bases and V 0 bases, and 4 bases lay outside the gene matches. The germline V gene encodes CDR1 SGHTA and CDR2 FQGNSA. In DNA, the CDR3 is TGTGCCAGCAGCTTAGCGGGGACTAGGGCCAATGAGCAGTTCTTC. It translates to CASSLAGTRANEQFF.

The chain carries TRBV6-1 and TRBJ1-2; 9 positions match TRBD1. This CDR3 contains 17 residues. With V trimmed by 3 bases and J by 5 bases, 13 bases remained unmatched. Germline lookup yields CDR1 MNHNS and CDR2 SASEGT. CDR3 nucleotides: TGTGCCAGCAGTGACCTGCAAGGGACAGGGTTATTTTATGGCTACACCTTC. This codes for CASSDLQGTGLFYGYTF.

V gene TRBV2 combines with J gene TRBJ1-4; a weak D match, TRBD1 (5 bases). Germline CDR1 is SNHLY and CDR2 is FYNNEI. The CDR3 length is 15 residues. Here the CDR3 DNA reads TGTGCAACCCTAGGGCGGGGGATAGAGGATGAAAAACTGTTTTTT. It specifies CATLGRGIEDEKLFF.

For this clone: The same CDR3 also results from other DNA sequences found in this sample. The chain joins TRBV10-3 to TRBJ2-7, with D perhaps TRBD2 (5 bases). The CDR3 length is 13 residues. With 4 bases removed from V and 3 bases from J, the gap between germline ends came to 10 bases. The germline gives CDR1 ENHRY, CDR2 SYGVKD. As DNA, the CDR3 is TGTGCCATCAGTGCAGCTGGGAGCTACGAGCAGTACTTC. It yields the protein CAISAAGSYEQYF.

This clone was detected only once. The V call is TRBV28, the J call TRBJ2-2, with D tentatively TRBD2 (6 bases). With 7 bases removed from V and 6 bases from J, the gap between germline ends came to 18 bases. This CDR3 spans 15 amino acids. Germline-derived CDR1 and CDR2 are MDHEN and SYDVKM. In DNA form, the CDR3 reads TGTGCCAGCACCAAACACGGGGGAATGGCCGGGGAGCTGTTTTTT. Translating gives CASTKHGGMAGELFF. The variable domain in full, with the rest retrieved from reference TRBV28 and TRBJ2-2, is DVKVTQSSRYLVKRTGEKVFLECVQDMDHENMFWYRQDPGLGLRLIYFSYDVKMKEKGDIPEGYSVSREKKERFSLILESASTNQTSMYLCASTKHGGMAGELFFGEGSRLTVL.

The count of this clone is one. The chain has TRBV19 and TRBJ1-1, with D unclear. This CDR3 has 15 residues. Germline V gene data show CDR1 as LNHDA and CDR2 as SQIVND (reference sequence). The V end lost 5 bases, the J end lost 3 bases, and 16 bases lay between the germline ends. Here the CDR3 DNA reads TGTGCCAGTAGTTGGCCCCGGGAGGGTTACACTGAAGCTTTCTTT. Residues: CASSWPREGYTEAFF.

The chain combines TRBV4-1 with TRBJ2-5, with a possible D match to TRBD1 (5 bases). Germline CDR1 and CDR2: MGHRA and YSYEKL. The CDR3 spans 14 residues. V lost 0 bases to trimming and J lost 4 bases, with 9 bases between them. The CDR3 sequence is CASSQDETVETQYF. The DNA of the CDR3 is TGCGCCAGCAGCCAAGATGAGACAGTAGAGACCCAGTACTTC.

Only one count was recorded for this clone. This chain uses TRBV28 with TRBJ1-5; TRBD1 matches 7 bases. The length of the CDR3 is 15 residues. V lost 5 bases to trimming and J lost 3 bases; unmatched junction nucleotides: 7. The germline gives CDR1 MDHEN, CDR2 SYDVKM. CDR3 loop: CASSPTGTDNQPQHF. CDR3 DNA sequence: TGTGCCAGCAGTCCAACCGGGACAGACAATCAGCCCCAGCATTTT.

The rearrangement joins TRBV13 to TRBJ2-6; the D gene is possibly TRBD1 (5 bases). Germline V gene data show CDR1 as PRHDT and CDR2 as FYEKMQ (reference sequence). V was trimmed by 3 bases and J by 4 bases, leaving 13 bases between them. The CDR3 extends over 16 amino acids. The CDR3 region is CASSFFSRAGANVLTF. The CDR3 coding sequence is TGTGCCAGCAGCTTTTTTTCCAGGGCCGGGGCCAACGTCCTGACTTTC.

The rearrangement uses TRBV16 and TRBJ2-3, with D unclear. Germline CDR1 KGHSY, CDR2 FQNENV. The CDR3 loop spans 14 amino acids. Trimming removed 4 bases at V and 0 bases at J, with 8 bases between. This chain's CDR3 is CASSPYTSTDTQYF. The CDR3 DNA reads TGTGCCAGCAGCCCGTATACTAGCACAGATACGCAGTATTTT.

This clone was found a few times. The CDR3 nucleotides read TGTGCCAGCAGTGAAGAGGGGAACTATGGCTACACCTTC. Its translation is CASSEEGNYGYTF. The J gene is TRBJ1-2, the V gene TRBV2; possible D gene TRBD1, 5 bases. The ends were cut back, 1 base at V and 2 bases at J, with 5 bases in the middle. The CDR3 contains 13 residues. Germline lookup yields CDR1 SNHLY and CDR2 FYNNEI.

This clone was recorded only once. The chain joins TRBV11-3 to TRBJ2-3; 11 bases are a match to TRBD2. The germline CDR1 and CDR2 sequences are SGHNT and YENEEA. The CDR3 consists of 17 residues. Losses at the gene ends were 5 bases for V and 4 bases for J; bases not matched to a gene: 11. As DNA, the CDR3 is TGTGCCAGCAGCAAAAGGCTAGCGGGAGGTCCGCCAGATACGCAGTATTTT. Translating gives CASSKRLAGGPPDTQYF.

This clone was observed once. The rearrangement uses TRBV5-1 and TRBJ2-3; tentative D call: TRBD2 (5 bases). V was clipped by 1 base and J by 2 bases, with 8 bases between them. Germline CDR1 and CDR2: SGHRS and YFSETQ. CDR3 size: 14 residues. As DNA, the CDR3 is TGCGCCAGCAGCTTGTCGGGATACACAGATACGCAGTATTTT. Translation: CASSLSGYTDTQYF.

The rearrangement joins TRBV5-1 to TRBJ2-1; 10 bases align to TRBD2. There are 16 residues in the CDR3. Germline CDR1 reads SGHRS; CDR2 reads YFSETQ. The junction had 6 bases not matched to a gene; V was cut back by 4 bases and J by 2 bases. CDR3 nucleotide sequence: TGCGCCAGCAGCCCATGGACTAGCGGAACCTACAATGAGCAGTTCTTC. It encodes CASSPWTSGTYNEQFF.

This rearrangement joins TRBV10-2 to TRBJ1-2, with D uncertain. Trimming removed 3 bases at V and 4 bases at J, with 9 bases between. Germline CDR1 is WSHSY and CDR2 is SAAADI. This CDR3 comprises 13 residues. CDR3 in DNA: TGCGCCAGCAGTGATGGAGTCCTCTATGGCTACACCTTC. Its protein product is CASSDGVLYGYTF.

This rearrangement joins TRBV27 to TRBJ1-1; 10 bases line up with TRBD1. CDR1 is MNHEY, CDR2 SMNVEV, per germline (reference sequence). V gave up 7 bases and J gave up 11 bases; unmatched junction bases: 10. This CDR3 has 13 residues. CDR3 sequence reads: CASNQSGQGNAFF. The CDR3 nucleotides read TGTGCCAGCAACCAGTCGGGACAGGGGAATGCTTTCTTT.

The chain recombines TRBV2 with TRBJ1-1; 9 bases fit TRBD1. CDR1 is SNHLY and CDR2 is FYNNEI in the germline V gene. This CDR3 spans 14 amino acids. V lost 7 bases and J lost 5; bases outside the gene matches: 8. The CDR3, as DNA: TGTGCCAGCATCTGGACAGGGGATTCTACTGAAGCTTTCTTT. It is translated as CASIWTGDSTEAFF. Filled out from reference TRBV2 and TRBJ1-1, the complete variable domain reads EPEVTQTPSHQVTQMGQEVILRCVPISNHLYFYWYRQILGQKVEFLVSFYNNEISEKSEIFDDQFSVERPDGSNFTLKIRSTKLEDSAMYFCASIWTGDSTEAFFGQGTRLTVV.

The gene calls are TRBV6-5 and TRBJ1-2; maybe TRBD1 (5 bases). V was pared by 6 bases and J by 5 bases, with 7 bases between. The CDR3 sequence is 11 residues long. Germline V gene lookup returns CDR1 MNHEY and CDR2 SVGAGI. The CDR3 is CASSSGYGYTF. The CDR3 bases are TGTGCCAGCAGCTCAGGGTATGGCTACACCTTC.

The table lists this clone with a few counts. CDR3 DNA: TGTGCCTCTAATACCCCAACTAATGAAAAACTGTTTTTT. The encoded protein is CASNTPTNEKLFF. This chain uses TRBV10-3 with TRBJ1-4; D call uncertain. V was pared by 11 bases and J by 0 bases, with 10 bases between. This CDR3 is 13 amino acids long. Germline lookup yields CDR1 ENHRY and CDR2 SYGVKD.

This chain joins TRBV6-5 and TRBJ2-7; TRBD2 matches 8 bases. Germline CDR1 reads MNHEY; CDR2 reads SVGAGI. Trimming at V came to 6 bases and at J to 3 bases, leaving 10 bases not matched to a gene. CDR3 length equals 15 residues. The CDR3 DNA reads as TGTGCCAGCAGCCTCCGACTAGCGTCGAACTACGAGCAGTACTTC. This sequence encodes CASSLRLASNYEQYF.

The J gene is TRBJ2-1, the V gene TRBV9; 11 nucleotides align to TRBD2. Trimming cost V 0 bases and J 6 bases; bases outside gene matches: 2. This CDR3 region has 15 residues. Germline CDR1 SGDLS, CDR2 YYNGEE. This CDR3 reads CASSVVLAGVNEQFF. In DNA form, the CDR3 reads TGTGCCAGCAGCGTAGTACTAGCGGGAGTCAATGAGCAGTTCTTC.

The chain couples TRBV6-1 to TRBJ2-1; 8 bases map to TRBD1. Germline loops: CDR1 MNHNS, CDR2 SASEGT. The J segment lost 6 bases and the V segment lost 5 bases, leaving 6 bases of the junction unmatched. The CDR3 covers 14 residues. CDR3 bases: TGTGCCAGCAGTAAAAAAACAGGGGGCAATGAGCAGTTCTTC. Encoded protein: CASSKKTGGNEQFF.

V is TRBV2 and J is TRBJ1-1; D unclear. Germline V gene sequence: CDR1 SNHLY, CDR2 FYNNEI. The ends were cut back, 6 bases at V and 11 bases at J, with 16 bases in the middle. The CDR3 spans 12 residues. The CDR3 nucleotides are TGTGCCAGCAGCGAGGTCCTCCCAACGGCTTTCTTT. Its translation: CASSEVLPTAFF.